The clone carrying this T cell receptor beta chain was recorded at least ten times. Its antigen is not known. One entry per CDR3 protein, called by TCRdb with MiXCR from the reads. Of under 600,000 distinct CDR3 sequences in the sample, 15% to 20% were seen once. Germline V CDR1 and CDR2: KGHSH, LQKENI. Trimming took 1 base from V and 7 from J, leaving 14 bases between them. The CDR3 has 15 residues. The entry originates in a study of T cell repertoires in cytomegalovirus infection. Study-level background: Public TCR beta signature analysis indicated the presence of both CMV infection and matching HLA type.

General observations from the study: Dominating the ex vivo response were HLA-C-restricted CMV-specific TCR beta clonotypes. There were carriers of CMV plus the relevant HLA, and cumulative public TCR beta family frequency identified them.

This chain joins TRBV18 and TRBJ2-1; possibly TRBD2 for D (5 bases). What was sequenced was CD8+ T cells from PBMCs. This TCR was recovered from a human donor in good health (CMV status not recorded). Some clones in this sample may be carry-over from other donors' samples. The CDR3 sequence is CASSPRKAVENEQFF. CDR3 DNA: TGTGCCAGCTCACCACGAAAAGCGGTGGAGAATGAGCAGTTCTTC.